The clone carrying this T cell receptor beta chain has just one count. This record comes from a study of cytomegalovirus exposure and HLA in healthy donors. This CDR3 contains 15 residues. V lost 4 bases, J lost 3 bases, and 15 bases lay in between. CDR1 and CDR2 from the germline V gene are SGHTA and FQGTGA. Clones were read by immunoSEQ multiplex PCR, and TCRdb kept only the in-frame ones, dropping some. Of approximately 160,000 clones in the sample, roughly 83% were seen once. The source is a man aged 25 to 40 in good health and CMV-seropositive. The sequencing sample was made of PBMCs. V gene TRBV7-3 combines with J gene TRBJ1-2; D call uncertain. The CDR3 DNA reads TGTGCCAGCAGCTCAACGGGAGTACTTGACTATGGCTACACCTTC. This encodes CASSSTGVLDYGYTF.